Following are 32 T cell receptor beta chains from one sample sequenced in a study of blood T cell repertoires in COVID-19. TCRdb's copy holds only in-frame clones and misses some; the assay was immunoSEQ multiplex PCR. The sample contains a few hundred thousand clones, 75% to 90% of which appear only once. The sequenced sample was peripheral blood. These receptors originate from a woman between 18 and 29 years old with acute or convalescent COVID-19.

This sequence joins TRBV7-9 and TRBJ2-2; D is undetermined. The length of the CDR3 is 12 residues. Germline lookup yields CDR1 SEHNR and CDR2 FQNEAQ (reference sequence). Trimming left V 10 bases short and J 1 base short, with 7 bases between. CDR3 region: CATPGNTGELFF. In nucleotides, the CDR3 is TGTGCCACCCCCGGGAACACCGGGGAGCTGTTTTTT.

The J gene is TRBJ1-2, the V gene TRBV20-1; TRBD1 might be the D (6 bases). The germline V gene encodes CDR1 DFQATT and CDR2 SNEGSKA (reference sequence). The V end was cut by 3 bases, the J end by 4 bases, with 18 bases between. The CDR3 has 15 residues. CDR3 residues: CSASPGGPGTYGYTF. The CDR3 nucleotides are TGCAGTGCTAGTCCTGGGGGCCCCGGGACCTATGGCTACACCTTC.

The chain has TRBV27 and TRBJ2-7; the D gene is possibly TRBD1 (6 bases). V lost 5 bases, J lost 2 bases, and 22 bases lay in between. Germline CDR1 and CDR2: MNHEY and SMNVEV (reference sequence). The CDR3 is made up of 17 amino acids. CDR3 sequence (DNA): TGTGCCAGCAGTACTAAAATGACGGGACACACACCCTACGAGCAGTACTTC. Translating gives CASSTKMTGHTPYEQYF.

The rearrangement links TRBV3-1 (or the pseudogene TRBV3-2) to TRBJ2-1, with D unclear. V lost 2 bases to trimming and J lost 8 bases, with 16 bases between them. CDR3 size: 15 residues. Germline V gene data show CDR1 as LGHDT and CDR2 as YNNKEL (reference sequence). For the CDR3, the DNA is TGTGCCAGCAGCCAAAGATCACCGATGCGCGATGAGCAGTTCTTC. Protein product: CASSQRSPMRDEQFF.

This clone was observed a few times. V gene TRBV2 combines with J gene TRBJ2-2, with D possibly matching TRBD1 (5 bases). CDR1 and CDR2 (germline): SNHLY, FYNNEI. Between the trimmed V and J ends, which lost 8 bases and 0 bases, there was a span of 10 bases. The CDR3 has 14 residues. The CDR3 reads CASQQGSNTGELFF. The CDR3 DNA reads TGTGCCAGCCAGCAGGGTTCGAACACCGGGGAGCTGTTTTTT.

This chain links TRBV9 with TRBJ1-2; 8 bases line up with TRBD1. CDR1 is SGDLS and CDR2 is YYNGEE in the germline V gene. The junction had 7 bases not matched to a gene; V was cut back by 4 bases and J by 8 bases. The CDR3 sequence is 13 residues long. Here the CDR3 DNA reads TGTGCCAGCAGCCTTCGGACAGGGAGCGGCTACACCTTC. Translated: CASSLRTGSGYTF. Based on the CDR3 plus reference TRBV9 and TRBJ1-2, the full variable domain is DSGVTQTPKHLITATGQRVTLRCSPRSGDLSVYWYQQSLDQGLQFLIQYYNGEERAKGNILERFSAQQFPDLHSELNLSSLELGDSALYFCASSLRTGSGYTFGSGTRLTVV.

The J gene is TRBJ1-1, the V gene TRBV10-3; possible D gene TRBD1, 6 bases. The CDR3 is 15 amino acids. Germline V gene lookup returns CDR1 ENHRY and CDR2 SYGVKD. Trimming cost V 0 bases and J 5 bases, with 13 bases left between them. CDR3 sequence: CAISESAGARTEAFF. In DNA form, the CDR3 reads TGTGCCATCAGTGAGTCGGCGGGGGCGCGGACTGAAGCTTTCTTT.

This sequence joins TRBV6-1 and TRBJ2-3; D possibly corresponds to TRBD2 (5 bases). Germline CDR1 MNHNS, CDR2 SASEGT. This CDR3 has 15 residues. The V and J ends lost 3 bases and 5 bases respectively, with 15 bases between them. The DNA for the CDR3 is TGTGCCAGCAGTGAGGTTCGGCCCGCGGGAGATACGCAGTATTTT. Translated: CASSEVRPAGDTQYF.

The CDR3 is CASSLGRGYGYTF. DNA for the CDR3: TGTGCCAGCAGCTTAGGCAGGGGGTATGGCTACACCTTC. The chain combines TRBV7-2 with TRBJ1-2; 7 bases map to TRBD1. This CDR3 spans 13 amino acids. V gave up 1 base and J gave up 5 bases; unmatched junction bases: 1. In germline, CDR1 is SGHTA, CDR2 FQGNSA.

The V call is TRBV5-1, the J call TRBJ2-2, with a weak D call TRBD2 (6 bases). The CDR3 extends over 16 amino acids. V lost 7 bases and J lost 4, with 20 bases in between. Germline CDR1 and CDR2: SGHRS and YFSETQ. The CDR3 loop is CASRPGGAGRTGELFF. CDR3 sequence (DNA): TGCGCCAGCCGACCTGGAGGGGCGGGACGCACCGGGGAGCTGTTTTTT.

The V and J genes are TRBV19 and TRBJ2-4; 9 nucleotides match TRBD1. The CDR3 has 17 residues. The germline V gene has CDR1 LNHDA and CDR2 SQIVND (reference sequence). Trimming removed 2 bases from V and 1 base from J; junction bases left unmatched: 6. The CDR3 loop reads CASSITGGWGAKNIQYF. The CDR3 DNA follows: TGTGCCAGTAGTATAACAGGGGGCTGGGGGGCCAAAAACATTCAGTACTTC.

V usage is TRBV18 and J usage is TRBJ2-1; TRBD2 matches 9 bases. V gave up 3 bases and J gave up 9 bases; unmatched junction bases: 9. Germline CDR1 and CDR2: KGHSH and LQKENI. The CDR3 is 15 residues long. The CDR3, as DNA: TGTGCCAGCTCACCTAATGCCATACTAGCGGGTGAGCAGTTCTTC. Translated, it gives CASSPNAILAGEQFF.

The rearrangement uses TRBV9 and TRBJ2-2; possibly TRBD1 for D (6 bases). Germline CDR1 and CDR2: SGDLS and YYNGEE. The CDR3 is 16 amino acids. Between the trimmed V and J ends, which lost 0 bases and 3 bases, there was a span of 12 bases. The CDR3 protein is CASSVAGAYDTGELFF. CDR3 sequence (DNA): TGTGCCAGCAGCGTAGCAGGGGCGTATGACACCGGGGAGCTGTTTTTT.

The chain carries TRBV5-5 and TRBJ2-2, with 7 bases fitting TRBD2. The CDR3 runs 17 residues. Germline V gives CDR1 SGHKS, CDR2 YYEKEE (reference sequence). The J segment lost 0 bases and the V segment lost 3 bases, leaving 8 bases of the junction unmatched. CDR3 bases: TGTGCCAGCAGCTCCCCACGCGGGGGAACGAACACCGGGGAGCTGTTTTTT. Translated, it gives CASSSPRGGTNTGELFF.

This clone was recorded once. The chain employs TRBV3-1 (or the pseudogene TRBV3-2) and TRBJ2-1, with unresolved D. The V and J ends lost 0 bases and 0 bases respectively, with 9 bases between them. The CDR3 extends over 16 amino acids. Germline CDR1 is LGHDT and CDR2 is YNNKEL (reference sequence). The CDR3 loop reads CASSQDEAGSYNEQFF. In nucleotides, the CDR3 is TGTGCCAGCAGCCAAGACGAGGCCGGCTCCTACAATGAGCAGTTCTTC.

This chain joins TRBV5-1 and TRBJ2-7; the match to TRBD2 covers 14 bases. The CDR3 runs 16 residues. V trimming: 4 bases; J trimming: 0 bases; junction bases outside the gene matches: 3. The germline V gene encodes CDR1 SGHRS and CDR2 YFSETQ. The CDR3 loop reads CASSTGLAGGSYEQYF. The CDR3 region has the DNA TGCGCCAGCAGCACAGGACTAGCGGGGGGCTCCTACGAGCAGTACTTC.

The CDR3: CSARPVVGYTF. Written as DNA, the CDR3 is TGCAGTGCTAGGCCAGTGGTTGGCTACACCTTC. This chain links TRBV20-1 with TRBJ1-2; no reliable D call. The CDR3 contains 11 residues. V was trimmed by 3 bases and J by 7 bases, leaving 9 bases between them. The germline V gene has CDR1 DFQATT and CDR2 SNEGSKA (reference sequence).

The chain uses TRBV28 and TRBJ1-1; D remains ambiguous. V was trimmed by 5 bases and J by 4 bases, leaving 11 bases between them. The CDR3 loop spans 13 amino acids. The germline gives CDR1 MDHEN, CDR2 SYDVKM. DNA of the CDR3: TGTGCCAGCAGTATCCCCGGGGTCACTGAAGCTTTCTTT. This codes for CASSIPGVTEAFF.

The rearrangement joins TRBV19 to TRBJ1-4, with D possibly being TRBD1 (6 bases). This CDR3 has 14 amino acids. From germline, CDR1 is LNHDA and CDR2 SQIVND (reference sequence). V gave up 5 bases and J gave up 6 bases, with 13 bases separating them. CDR3 DNA sequence: TGTGCCAGTAGTCCCCGGGACATCCATGAAAAACTGTTTTTT. This translates into CASSPRDIHEKLFF.

The V call is TRBV11-2, the J call TRBJ1-2; TRBD1 matches 7 bases. This CDR3 contains 17 residues. The V and J ends lost 4 bases and 3 bases, in that order; junction bases with no gene match: 14. CDR1 SGHAT and CDR2 FQNNGV come from the germline V gene. The CDR3 reads CASSSSSTGEEDYGYTF. CDR3 DNA sequence: TGTGCCAGCAGCTCTTCATCCACAGGGGAGGAAGACTATGGCTACACCTTC.

This chain joins TRBV11-2 and TRBJ1-1; D is ambiguous. The length of the CDR3 is 15 residues. V was cut by 2 bases and J by 0 bases, with 10 bases left in between. Germline CDR1 reads SGHAT; CDR2 reads FQNNGV. CDR3 amino acids: CASSLLGALNTEAFF. Written as DNA, the CDR3 is TGTGCCAGCAGCTTATTGGGAGCATTGAACACTGAAGCTTTCTTT.

V and J are TRBV27 and TRBJ1-5; D is uncertain. Looked up from germline, CDR1 is MNHEY and CDR2 is SMNVEV (reference sequence). Trimming cost V 0 bases and J 4 bases, with 10 bases left between them. The CDR3 has 15 amino acids. CDR3 in amino acids: CASSLSIDSNQPQHF. The CDR3 DNA follows: TGTGCCAGCAGTTTATCGATTGACTCAAATCAGCCCCAGCATTTT.

J is TRBJ1-2 and V is TRBV30, with D maybe TRBD1 (6 bases). Trimming took 5 bases from V and 2 from J, leaving 6 bases between them. Looked up from germline, CDR1 is GTSNPN and CDR2 is SVGIG (reference sequence). This CDR3 contains 11 residues. CDR3 region: CAWGQNYGYTF. CDR3 nucleotides: TGTGCCTGGGGACAGAACTATGGCTACACCTTC.

This chain links TRBV9 with TRBJ2-7; D is uncertain. The CDR3 has 13 amino acids. Deletions cut 4 bases from V and 3 bases from J, with 11 bases between. The V gene's germline CDR1 is SGDLS and CDR2 YYNGEE. DNA for the CDR3: TGTGCCAGCAGCCCAAGCTTGAACTACGAGCAGTACTTC. This encodes CASSPSLNYEQYF. The variable domain in full, with the rest retrieved from reference TRBV9 and TRBJ2-7, is DSGVTQTPKHLITATGQRVTLRCSPRSGDLSVYWYQQSLDQGLQFLIQYYNGEERAKGNILERFSAQQFPDLHSELNLSSLELGDSALYFCASSPSLNYEQYFGPGTRLTVT.

The chain has TRBV6-1 and TRBJ2-5, with 7 nucleotides matching TRBD1. CDR1 and CDR2 from the germline V gene are MNHNS and SASEGT. This CDR3 is 15 amino acids long. Trimming took 0 bases from V and 1 from J; bases not matched to a gene: 2. The DNA for the CDR3 is TGTGCCAGCAGTGAAGCGACAGGGATCCAAGAGACCCAGTACTTC. It yields the protein CASSEATGIQETQYF.

The chain employs TRBV9 and TRBJ1-3; a possible D gene is TRBD1 (5 bases). Trimming removed 3 bases at V and 8 bases at J, with 12 bases between. This CDR3 contains 13 residues. Germline V gene sequence: CDR1 SGDLS, CDR2 YYNGEE. Here the CDR3 DNA reads TGTGCCAGCAGCGCCTCCCGGGGGGACACCATATATTTT. Encoded protein: CASSASRGDTIYF. Based on the CDR3 plus reference TRBV9 and TRBJ1-3, the full variable domain is DSGVTQTPKHLITATGQRVTLRCSPRSGDLSVYWYQQSLDQGLQFLIQYYNGEERAKGNILERFSAQQFPDLHSELNLSSLELGDSALYFCASSASRGDTIYFGEGSWLTVV.

V is TRBV19 and J is TRBJ1-6, with 8 positions matching TRBD1. CDR1 is LNHDA, CDR2 SQIVND, per germline (reference sequence). This CDR3 has 18 amino acids. Germline trimming cut 4 bases from V and 4 bases from J; bases unmatched to any gene: 12. CDR3 sequence (DNA): TGTGCCAGTAGTAGAGGGACAGGCTCTGATCTTTATAATTCACCCCTCCACTTT. The encoded protein is CASSRGTGSDLYNSPLHF. The entire variable domain, with the rest obtained from reference TRBV19 and TRBJ1-6, is as follows: DGGITQSPKYLFRKEGQNVTLSCEQNLNHDAMYWYRQDPGQGLRLIYYSQIVNDFQKGDIAEGYSVSREKKESFPLTVTSAQKNPTAFYLCASSRGTGSDLYNSPLHFGNGTRLTVT.

Comment on this clone: Other DNA sequences in the sample encode the same CDR3. The V and J genes are TRBV6-1 and TRBJ2-3; 8 bases match TRBD1. Trimming at V came to 2 bases and at J to 5 bases, leaving 6 bases not matched to a gene. Looked up from germline, CDR1 is MNHNS and CDR2 is SASEGT. This CDR3 spans 15 amino acids. The CDR3 nucleotides are TGTGCCAGCAGTGAATCAGGGGGCTCGGGAGATACGCAGTATTTT. Residues: CASSESGGSGDTQYF.

In this sample, this clone turned up a few times. This chain links TRBV5-6 with TRBJ1-2; 9 bases agree with TRBD1. This CDR3 is 13 amino acids long. Per the germline V gene, CDR1 is SGHDT and CDR2 is YYEEEE. J lost 9 bases, V lost 0 bases, and 3 bases had no gene match. As DNA, the CDR3 is TGTGCCAGCAGCTTGGAACAGGGGGCAAGCTACACCTTC. As protein: CASSLEQGASYTF.

The chain joins TRBV6-2 or TRBV6-3 to TRBJ2-2, with 8 nucleotides matching TRBD2. CDR1 is MNHEY, CDR2 SVGEGT, per germline. Trimming at V came to 6 bases and at J to 6 bases, leaving 12 bases not matched to a gene. The CDR3 is made up of 16 amino acids. This CDR3 reads CASSPWREVKSGELFF. The CDR3 bases are TGTGCCAGCAGCCCTTGGCGGGAGGTCAAGTCCGGGGAGCTGTTTTTT.

The genes are TRBV18 and TRBJ2-7, with 9 bases fitting TRBD2. V lost 3 bases to trimming and J lost 6 bases; unmatched junction nucleotides: 12. Germline assignment: CDR1 KGHSH and CDR2 LQKENI. This CDR3 is 16 amino acids long. In DNA, the CDR3 is TGTGCCAGCTCACCCTACCACATAGCGGGGGCCGCCGAGCAGTACTTC. The encoded protein is CASSPYHIAGAAEQYF.

Concerning this clone itself: At one end the junction does not follow the germline gene, possibly because of a read error. This CDR3 reads CASSLDRGTPYEQYF. The CDR3 nucleotides are TGTGCCAGCAGTTTGGACAGGGGGACCCCCTACGAGCAGTACTTC. The chain is built from TRBV5-6 and TRBJ2-7; TRBD1 matches 10 bases. Germline V CDR1 and CDR2: SGHDT, YYEEEE. The CDR3 loop spans 15 amino acids.